The 27 T cell receptor beta chains below come from one sample, sequenced in a study of CD8 T cells in ankylosing spondylitis. TCRdb fed the 5' RACE reads into MiXCR, producing one record per CDR3 protein. The sample includes around 300,000 distinct CDR3 sequences, around a tenth of them seen just once. Source material: blood, either unsorted or a sorted T cell fraction (not recorded which). These TCRs come from a female donor with ankylosing spondylitis or in good health (not recorded which).

V is TRBV28 and J is TRBJ2-5; D might be TRBD1 or TRBD2, each matching 6 bases. V was trimmed by 4 bases and J by 1 base, leaving 16 bases between them. Per germline, CDR1 MDHEN and CDR2 SYDVKM. The CDR3 runs 16 residues. CDR3 sequence reads: CASSSTWGAVQETQYF. The CDR3 DNA sequence: TGTGCCAGCAGTTCCACCTGGGGGGCAGTCCAAGAGACCCAGTACTTC.

This rearrangement joins TRBV2 to TRBJ1-1, with 7 bases aligning to TRBD1. There are 13 residues in the CDR3. The V segment lost 6 bases and the J segment 5 bases; nucleotides outside the gene matches: 6. Germline V lookup: CDR1 SNHLY, CDR2 FYNNEI. CDR3 bases: TGTGCCAGCAGCCGGGACAGCTGGACTGAAGCTTTCTTT. This sequence encodes CASSRDSWTEAFF.

V gene TRBV3-1 combines with J gene TRBJ1-2; D perhaps matches TRBD1 (5 bases). Germline values: CDR1 LGHDT, CDR2 YNNKEL (reference sequence). Trimming took 0 bases from V and 7 from J, leaving 15 bases between them. CDR3 length equals 15 residues. In DNA, the CDR3 is TGTGCCAGCAGCCAAGAGGGGGGAATTCGGGGTGGCTACACCTTC. Its translation is CASSQEGGIRGGYTF.

In its sample, this clonotype was seen many times. The rearrangement links TRBV6-5 to TRBJ2-7, with 12 bases aligning to TRBD2. CDR1 and CDR2 (germline): MNHEY, SVGAGI. V was clipped by 4 bases and J by 4 bases; unmatched bases: 8. CDR3 length equals 16 residues. The CDR3 spells CASSFTLAGGSYEQYF. CDR3 DNA sequence: TGTGCCAGCAGTTTCACACTAGCGGGAGGATCATACGAGCAGTACTTC.

The chain uses TRBV12-3 or TRBV12-4 and TRBJ2-5; maybe TRBD1 (5 bases). CDR3 length: 15 residues. V lost 6 bases and J lost 3, with 17 bases in between. The CDR3 coding sequence is TGTGCCAGCAGCCTGACCCGACAGCCCAAAGAGACCCAGTACTTC. The encoded protein is CASSLTRQPKETQYF.

Only a few counts were recorded for this clonotype. The chain carries TRBV21-1 and TRBJ1-1. TRBV21-1 is marked as a pseudogene. The CDR3 sequence is 13 residues long. CDR3 region: CASIAKRDTEAFF. Written as DNA, the CDR3 is TGTGCCAGCATCGCCAAAAGGGACACTGAAGCTTTCTTT.

With respect to this clonotype: With a much larger clone just one base away, this may be a read error. This chain uses TRBV14 with TRBJ2-1, with no clear D. CDR1 is SGHDN and CDR2 is FVKESK in the germline V gene. This CDR3 is 16 amino acids long. The CDR3 DNA follows: TGTGCCAGCAACCAAGATAGGGTCCTTGAGTACAATGAGCAGTTCTTC. It yields the protein CASNQDRVLEYNEQFF. Full variable domain (rest looked up from reference TRBV14 and TRBJ2-1): EAGVTQFPSHSVIEKGQTVTLRCDPISGHDNLYWYRRVMGKEIKFLLHFVKESKQDESGMPNNRFLAERTGGTYSTLKVQPAELEDSGVYFCASNQDRVLEYNEQFFGPGTRLTVL.

This clonotype showed up many times. The rearrangement links TRBV20-1 to TRBJ2-7; D unclear. The CDR3 length is 14 residues. The germline V and J ends were trimmed by 0 bases and 0 bases, with 9 bases remaining between them. In germline, CDR1 is DFQATT, CDR2 SNEGSKA (reference sequence). The CDR3 DNA sequence: TGCAGTGCTAGAGACCCCAGACCCTCCTACGAGCAGTACTTC. Its translation is CSARDPRPSYEQYF.

This clonotype was detected ten times or more. This sequence joins TRBV4-2 and TRBJ2-1, with 11 bases aligning to TRBD2. The CDR3 is 15 amino acids. V was clipped by 2 bases and J by 12 bases; unmatched bases: 9. Germline CDR1 and CDR2: LGHNA and YNFKEQ. CDR3 nucleotides: TGTGCCAGCAGCCAACAGACTAGCGGGAAGGGGTTGCAGTTCTTC. Its translation is CASSQQTSGKGLQFF.

This clonotype was counted only a few times. The chain links TRBV10-2 to TRBJ2-3, with 11 bases fitting TRBD1. Germline V lookup: CDR1 WSHSY, CDR2 SAAADI. V was clipped by 6 bases and J by 8 bases; unmatched bases: 10. CDR3 length: 15 residues. The CDR3 here is CASSPTGTGGITQYF. The CDR3 DNA sequence: TGCGCCAGCAGCCCAACCGGGACAGGGGGGATTACGCAGTATTTT.

This clonotype was observed a few times. The V gene is TRBV3-1, the J gene TRBJ2-2; D gene uncertain. CDR3 size: 14 residues. Germline-derived CDR1 and CDR2 are LGHDT and YNNKEL (reference sequence). The V end was cut by 1 base, the J end by 8 bases, with 11 bases between. Written as DNA, the CDR3 is TGTGCCAGCAGCCAAGTTTCCAGAGCTGGGGAGCTGTTTTTT. Protein sequence: CASSQVSRAGELFF.

This clonotype was seen more than once but under ten times. The J gene is TRBJ2-7, the V gene TRBV10-2; D remains unclear. The CDR3 contains 13 residues. Germline-derived CDR1 and CDR2 are WSHSY and SAAADI. Trimming cost V 1 base and J 6 bases, with 10 bases left between them. The DNA for the CDR3 is TGCGCCAGCAGTGAGTACCTCCCGGGCGAGCAGTACTTC. This sequence encodes CASSEYLPGEQYF.

This clonotype was counted only a few times. The V call is TRBV15, the J call TRBJ2-7; D not certain. Trimming shortened V by 1 base and J by 6 bases, and 10 bases separated the two germline ends. CDR3 length: 13 amino acids. Germline CDR1 LNHNV, CDR2 YYDKDF (reference sequence). CDR3 sequence (DNA): TGTGCCACCAGCAGAGTTCCTTCTGGCGAGCAGTACTTC. Amino acids: CATSRVPSGEQYF.

CDR3 sequence reads: CASSPKLSGGDNEQFF. The DNA for the CDR3 is TGCGCCAGCAGCCCCAAACTTAGCGGGGGGGATAATGAGCAGTTCTTC. This chain links TRBV5-1 with TRBJ2-1, with 11 positions matching TRBD2. The CDR3 consists of 16 residues. V lost 4 bases, J lost 7 bases, and 10 bases stayed unmatched. Germline V CDR1 and CDR2: SGHRS, YFSETQ.

This clonotype was seen only a few times. The chain is built from TRBV14 and TRBJ2-1; 8 bases line up with TRBD1. Germline V gene lookup returns CDR1 SGHDN and CDR2 FVKESK. This CDR3 spans 16 amino acids. With V trimmed by 3 bases and J by 9 bases, 13 bases remained unmatched. This chain's CDR3 is CASSHNRDRLLGEQFF. In DNA, the CDR3 is TGTGCCAGCAGCCACAACCGGGACAGGTTACTTGGTGAGCAGTTCTTC.

The V and J genes are TRBV28 and TRBJ2-7; the match to TRBD1 covers 9 bases. Germline assignment: CDR1 MDHEN and CDR2 SYDVKM. The CDR3 spans 15 residues. J gave up 6 bases and V 7 bases, and 13 bases lay outside the gene matches. The CDR3 sequence: CASTSMGTGTFEQYF. The DNA of the CDR3 is TGTGCCAGCACATCCATGGGGACAGGGACCTTCGAGCAGTACTTC.

This clonotype has at least ten counts. The chain links TRBV20-1 to TRBJ2-1; D uncertain. The germline V and J ends were trimmed by 7 bases and 7 bases, with 14 bases remaining between them. The germline gives CDR1 DFQATT, CDR2 SNEGSKA (reference sequence). The CDR3 runs 12 residues. CDR3 region: CSDLPVGNEQFF. The DNA of the CDR3 is TGCAGTGACCTCCCTGTGGGGAATGAGCAGTTCTTC.

This clonotype has a count of ten or more. J is TRBJ1-1 and V is TRBV6-5; D not certain. Germline CDR1 is MNHEY and CDR2 is SVGAGI. V gave up 5 bases and J gave up 4 bases, with 8 bases separating them. The CDR3 extends over 12 amino acids. The DNA for the CDR3 is TGTGCCAGCAGTCCGGTTGGCACTGAAGCTTTCTTT. As protein: CASSPVGTEAFF.

In this sample, this clonotype turned up many times. The chain couples TRBV20-1 to TRBJ1-1; unclear D gene. Per germline, CDR1 DFQATT and CDR2 SNEGSKA (reference sequence). This CDR3 region has 13 residues. V shed 3 bases and J shed 1 base, with 9 bases lying between them. CDR3 nucleotides: TGCAGTGCTAGCAGGCCGAGGAACACTGAAGCTTTCTTT. It is translated as CSASRPRNTEAFF.

Many counts were recorded for this clonotype. The chain couples TRBV4-1 to TRBJ1-1, with TRBD1 matching 8 bases. The CDR3 loop spans 14 amino acids. Germline V lookup: CDR1 MGHRA, CDR2 YSYEKL. Trimming at V came to 4 bases and at J to 4 bases, leaving 5 bases not matched to a gene. CDR3 in DNA: TGCGCCAGCAGCCCCGGGGACAGGAGCACTGAAGCTTTCTTT. It specifies CASSPGDRSTEAFF.

Concerning this clonotype itself: A read error may produce the germline difference seen at one junction end. V usage is TRBV5-1 and J usage is TRBJ2-7; D is uncertain. The CDR3 spans 11 residues. Germline-derived CDR1 and CDR2 are SGHRS and YFSETQ. In DNA, the CDR3 is TGCGCCAGCAGCTCCAGGTACGAGCATTACTTC. It specifies CASSSRYEHYF.

This clonotype was counted ten times or more. The CDR3 loop reads CASSKRLAGMNEQFF. The CDR3 nucleotides are TGTGCCAGCAGCAAGAGGCTAGCGGGGATGAATGAGCAGTTCTTC. The V and J genes are TRBV12-3 or TRBV12-4 and TRBJ2-1, with 9 bases matching TRBD2. Trimming cost V 6 bases and J 7 bases; bases outside gene matches: 10. CDR3 length equals 15 residues.

This clonotype came up many times. The chain links TRBV18 to TRBJ1-3; tentative D call: TRBD1 (6 bases). V was shortened by 0 bases and J by 0 bases, with 12 bases between the two germline ends. The germline V gene has CDR1 KGHSH and CDR2 LQKENI. CDR3 size: 17 residues. In nucleotides, the CDR3 is TGTGCCAGCTCACCACCGGGACACCGATACTCTGGAAACACCATATATTTT. It is translated as CASSPPGHRYSGNTIYF.

V and J are TRBV7-2 and TRBJ2-7; 11 positions agree with TRBD2. The germline V gene encodes CDR1 SGHTA and CDR2 FQGNSA. The V gene end was trimmed by 1 base and the J gene end by 4 bases; junction bases not matched to a gene: 6. The CDR3 loop spans 16 amino acids. The CDR3 DNA is TGTGCCAGCAGCTTAGGTAGCGGGAGGGCACCTTACGAGCAGTACTTC. Its translation: CASSLGSGRAPYEQYF. Full variable domain (outside the CDR3, taken from reference TRBV7-2 and TRBJ2-7): GAGVSQSPSNKVTEKGKDVELRCDPISGHTALYWYRQSLGQGLEFLIYFQGNSAPDKSGLPSDRFSAERTGGSVSTLTIQRTQQEDSAVYLCASSLGSGRAPYEQYFGPGTRLTVT.

In its sample, this clonotype was seen a few times. For the CDR3, the DNA is TGTGCCACCAGTGATCGCCTTTCGACAGCAACCTACAATGAGCAGTTCTTC. This gives the protein CATSDRLSTATYNEQFF. V gene TRBV24-1 combines with J gene TRBJ2-1; maybe TRBD1 (5 bases). V dropped 3 bases and J dropped 2 bases, with 16 bases sitting between them. Germline CDR1 and CDR2: KGHDR and SFDVKD. This CDR3 comprises 17 residues.

At least ten counts were recorded for this clonotype. The V call is TRBV10-2, the J call TRBJ1-2; possible D gene TRBD1, 5 bases. In germline, CDR1 is WSHSY, CDR2 SAAADI. V shed 3 bases and J shed 8 bases, with 16 bases lying between them. This CDR3 spans 14 amino acids. CDR3 sequence reads: CASSDVGGAGGYTF. The CDR3, as DNA: TGCGCCAGCAGTGACGTGGGAGGGGCTGGAGGCTACACCTTC.

Points on this clonotype: Since a much larger clone is just one base distant, this may be a read error. Since no conserved phenylalanine or tryptophan closes the CDR3, a read error is the likely cause. The rearrangement links TRBV4-3 to TRBJ2-1, with D possibly matching TRBD2 (5 bases). Per germline, CDR1 LGHNA and CDR2 YSLEER. The CDR3 contains 14 residues. V was trimmed by 0 bases and J by 5 bases, leaving 8 bases between them. This CDR3 is CASSQEPGNNEQFS. DNA of the CDR3: TGCGCCAGCAGCCAAGAACCGGGAAACAATGAGCAGTTCTCC.